A single sample is the source of the 18 T cell receptor beta chains below, sequenced in a study of T cell repertoires in cytomegalovirus infection. These receptors lack a known antigen. Using its own MiXCR run on the reads, TCRdb lists one record per CDR3 protein. The table has 650,000 to 900,000 distinct CDR3 sequences, 32% seen once; the top ten hold 9.5% to 15%. This material consisted of cultured CD8+ T cells from PBMCs, taken from culture after CMV antigen stimulation. The receptors were gathered from a human donor in good health (CMV status not recorded). Some clones in this sample may be carry-over from other donors' samples.

This chain links TRBV24-1 with TRBJ1-2; D not resolved. With 3 bases removed from V and 3 bases from J, the gap between germline ends came to 7 bases. Germline CDR1 KGHDR, CDR2 SFDVKD. The CDR3 totals 13 residues. In DNA form, the CDR3 reads TGTGCCACCAGTGATGGGAGTCACTATGGCTACACCTTC. Protein product: CATSDGSHYGYTF.

The J gene is TRBJ2-1, the V gene TRBV5-1, with 10 bases that match TRBD1. The CDR3 has 13 residues. J was trimmed by 9 bases and V by 4 bases; bases with no gene match: 4. Germline values: CDR1 SGHRS, CDR2 YFSETQ. CDR3 sequence (DNA): TGCGCCAGCAGCGTGACAGGGGGCTTTGAGCAGTTCTTC. This codes for CASSVTGGFEQFF.

The chain joins TRBV12-5 to TRBJ1-2; D might be TRBD1 (5 bases). The V gene lost 3 bases and the J gene lost 3 bases, with 5 bases spanning the gap. There are 12 residues in the CDR3. Germline CDR1 is LGHNT and CDR2 is FRNRAP. CDR3 DNA sequence: TGTGCTAGTGGTTTCAGGGACTATGGCTACACCTTC. Translated, it gives CASGFRDYGYTF.

Of note for this clonotype: This may arise from a read error, as a much more abundant clone is one base away. The genes are TRBV12-3 or TRBV12-4 and TRBJ2-7, with 11 nucleotides matching TRBD2. This CDR3 has 17 amino acids. V dropped 5 bases and J dropped 2; count of bases not matched to a gene: 11. This chain's CDR3 is CASSPRGLAGGTYEQYF. The CDR3 DNA sequence: TGTGCCAGCAGTCCCAGGGGCCTAGCGGGAGGTACCTACGAGCAGTACTTC.

The table lists this clonotype with many counts. The chain has TRBV7-6 and TRBJ2-3; TRBD1 agrees at 8 bases. Germline V gives CDR1 SGHVS, CDR2 FNYEAQ. Trimming removed 1 base from V and 2 bases from J; junction bases left unmatched: 5. The CDR3 totals 16 residues. CDR3 protein: CASSLGGDRYTDTQYF. The CDR3 nucleotides read TGTGCCAGCAGCTTAGGGGGGGACAGGTACACAGATACGCAGTATTTT.

The chain employs TRBV24-1 and TRBJ2-3, with D tentatively TRBD1 (6 bases). Germline CDR1 reads KGHDR; CDR2 reads SFDVKD. V lost 3 bases and J lost 4, with 16 bases in between. This CDR3 is 16 amino acids long. CDR3 region: CATSDPKDRSPDTQYF. The CDR3 bases are TGTGCCACCAGTGATCCTAAAGACAGGTCCCCAGATACGCAGTATTTT.

Ten or more counts support this clonotype. V gene TRBV7-2 combines with J gene TRBJ1-4; D gene unclear. Trimming cost V 1 base and J 5 bases, with 11 bases left between them. This CDR3 is built from 15 residues. Germline V gives CDR1 SGHTA, CDR2 FQGNSA. DNA for the CDR3: TGTGCCAGCAGCTTAGTGGGCAGGTCGAATGAAAAACTGTTTTTT. Translating gives CASSLVGRSNEKLFF.

V is TRBV29-1 and J is TRBJ1-1; D is perhaps TRBD1 (6 bases). CDR1 and CDR2 from the germline V gene are SQVTM and ANQGSEA. V lost 5 bases, J lost 2 bases, and 12 bases lay in between. The CDR3 is made up of 13 amino acids. The CDR3 DNA sequence: TGCAGCGTTCCTGGACAGAAAAACACTGAAGCTTTCTTT. Translation gives CSVPGQKNTEAFF. The full variable domain, its missing parts supplied by reference TRBV29-1 and TRBJ1-1, is SAVISQKPSRDICQRGTSLTIQCQVDSQVTMMFWYRQQPGQSLTLIATANQGSEATYESGFVIDKFPISRPNLTFSTLTVSNMSPEDSSIYLCSVPGQKNTEAFFGQGTRLTVV.

This clonotype showed up just once. V is TRBV6-5 and J is TRBJ1-1, with 9 bases fitting TRBD1. V gave up 2 bases and J gave up 1 base; unmatched junction bases: 11. Germline values: CDR1 MNHEY, CDR2 SVGAGI. The CDR3 is 18 residues long. DNA for the CDR3: TGTGCCAGCAGTTACGGCTGGGACAGGGTTTCGGCGAACACTGAAGCTTTCTTT. Translating it yields CASSYGWDRVSANTEAFF.

With regard to this clonotype: A single base separates this from a much larger clone, so it may be a read error. The chain's CDR3 is CASSLGTGFPYNDQFF. For the CDR3, the DNA is TGTGCCAGCAGCTTAGGGACAGGGTTTCCCTACAATGACCAGTTCTTC. The rearrangement links TRBV7-2 to TRBJ2-1, with TRBD1 identical over 8 bases. The CDR3 length is 16 residues. Germline V CDR1 and CDR2: SGHTA, FQGNSA.

Concerning this clonotype itself: The junction and the germline gene differ at one end; a read error may be behind it. V is TRBV4-1 and J is TRBJ1-5; D perhaps matches TRBD1 (5 bases). This CDR3 has 15 amino acids. Germline V gene data show CDR1 as MGHRA and CDR2 as YSYEKL. CDR3 in DNA: TGCGTCAGCAGCCAAGAGGGACGGAGCAATCAGCCCCAGCATTTT. It specifies CVSSQEGRSNQPQHF.

The chain has TRBV5-1 and TRBJ1-5; maybe TRBD1 (6 bases). This CDR3 spans 18 amino acids. Germline CDR1 SGHRS, CDR2 YFSETQ. V lost 1 base and J 0 bases, leaving 17 bases between the germline ends. The CDR3 protein is CASSLFPGDVYSNQPQHF. The DNA for the CDR3 is TGCGCCAGCAGCTTGTTCCCAGGGGACGTCTATAGCAATCAGCCCCAGCATTTT.

This clonotype has more than one count but fewer than ten. This chain joins TRBV6-1 and TRBJ2-2, with D perhaps being TRBD1 or TRBD2 (5 bases each). The V and J ends lost 5 bases and 6 bases respectively, with 16 bases between them. This CDR3 region has 15 residues. Germline CDR1 and CDR2: MNHNS and SASEGT. CDR3 sequence (DNA): TGTGCCAGCAGTTATAGCGACCAGGGTCCCGGGGAGCTGTTTTTT. It translates to CASSYSDQGPGELFF.

This clonotype has a count of ten or more. The V gene is TRBV7-8, the J gene TRBJ2-1, with 13 nucleotides matching TRBD2. The CDR3 has 19 amino acids. Germline V gene lookup returns CDR1 SGHVS and CDR2 FQNEAQ. V was clipped by 2 bases and J by 1 base; unmatched bases: 8. The DNA of the CDR3 is TGTGCCAGCAGCTTACCCGGGACTAGCGGGGACAGATCCTACAATGAGCAGTTCTTC. As protein: CASSLPGTSGDRSYNEQFF. Looking up the rest from reference TRBV7-8 and TRBJ2-1 gives the full variable domain: GAGVSQSPRYKVAKRGQDVALRCDPISGHVSLFWYQQALGQGPEFLTYFQNEAQLDKSGLPSDRFFAERPEGSVSTLKIQRTQQEDSAVYLCASSLPGTSGDRSYNEQFFGPGTRLTVL.

A single count supports this clonotype. V usage is TRBV19 and J usage is TRBJ1-5, with D unclear. Trimming removed 5 bases from V and 9 bases from J, with 11 bases in between. CDR1 is LNHDA and CDR2 is SQIVND in the germline V gene (reference sequence). CDR3 length equals 12 residues. The CDR3 region is CASSSGPRPQHF. Written as DNA, the CDR3 is TGTGCCAGTAGTTCAGGTCCGCGGCCCCAGCATTTT.

As DNA, the CDR3 is TGTGCCAGCAGTGTCCTGTCTAGCGGGGGCCGCCAAGAGACCCAGTACTTC. As protein: CASSVLSSGGRQETQYF. The chain is built from TRBV6-1 and TRBJ2-5; TRBD2 matches at 10 bases. CDR1 is MNHNS and CDR2 is SASEGT in the germline V gene. The CDR3 covers 17 residues. V gave up 4 bases and J gave up 1 base; unmatched junction bases: 9.

The chain uses TRBV6-2 or TRBV6-3 and TRBJ2-5, with 7 bases matching TRBD1. Germline V gives CDR1 MNHEY, CDR2 SVGEGT. The V and J ends lost 6 bases and 1 base, in that order; junction bases with no gene match: 8. The CDR3 extends over 15 amino acids. The DNA for the CDR3 is TGTGCCAGCAGCACGATCGACAGGGTCCAAGAGACCCAGTACTTC. This gives the protein CASSTIDRVQETQYF.

DNA of the CDR3: TGTGCCAGCAGTGGTAATCGCGAGCAGTACGTC. Encoded protein: CASSGNREQYV. The chain links TRBV2 to TRBJ2-7; D is uncertain. Germline CDR1 reads SNHLY; CDR2 reads FYNNEI. The CDR3 contains 11 residues. V lost 4 bases and J 6 bases, leaving 7 bases between the germline ends.